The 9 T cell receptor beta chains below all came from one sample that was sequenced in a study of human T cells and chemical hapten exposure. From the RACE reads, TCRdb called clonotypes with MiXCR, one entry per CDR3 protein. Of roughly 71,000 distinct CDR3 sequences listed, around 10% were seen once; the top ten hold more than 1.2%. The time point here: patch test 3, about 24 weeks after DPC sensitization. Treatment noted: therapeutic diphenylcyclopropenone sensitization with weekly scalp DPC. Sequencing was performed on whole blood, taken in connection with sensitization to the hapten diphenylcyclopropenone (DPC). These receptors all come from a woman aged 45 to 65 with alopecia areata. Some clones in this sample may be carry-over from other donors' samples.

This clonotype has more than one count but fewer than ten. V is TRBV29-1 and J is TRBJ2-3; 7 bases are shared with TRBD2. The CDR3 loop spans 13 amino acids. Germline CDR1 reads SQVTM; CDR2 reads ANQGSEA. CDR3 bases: TGCGGGGAGGCGGGGGTCGGGACAGATACGCAGTATTTT. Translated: CGEAGVGTDTQYF.

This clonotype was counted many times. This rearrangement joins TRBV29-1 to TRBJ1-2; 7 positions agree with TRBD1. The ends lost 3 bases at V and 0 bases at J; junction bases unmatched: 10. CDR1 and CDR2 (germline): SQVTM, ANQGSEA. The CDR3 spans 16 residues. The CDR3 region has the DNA TGCAGCGTTGATTGGGGACAGACTAATTCTAACTATGGCTACACCTTC. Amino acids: CSVDWGQTNSNYGYTF.

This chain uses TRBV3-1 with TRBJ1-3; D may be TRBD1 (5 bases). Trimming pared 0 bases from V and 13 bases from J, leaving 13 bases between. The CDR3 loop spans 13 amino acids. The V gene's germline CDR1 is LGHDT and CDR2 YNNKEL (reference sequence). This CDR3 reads CASSQEATGPIYF. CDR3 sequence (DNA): TGTGCCAGCAGCCAAGAGGCAACAGGTCCGATATATTTT. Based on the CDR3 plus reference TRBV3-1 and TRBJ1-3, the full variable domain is DTAVSQTPKYLVTQMGNDKSIKCEQNLGHDTMYWYKQDSKKFLKIMFSYNNKELIINETVPNRFSPKSPDKAHLNLHINSLELGDSAVYFCASSQEATGPIYFGEGSWLTVV.

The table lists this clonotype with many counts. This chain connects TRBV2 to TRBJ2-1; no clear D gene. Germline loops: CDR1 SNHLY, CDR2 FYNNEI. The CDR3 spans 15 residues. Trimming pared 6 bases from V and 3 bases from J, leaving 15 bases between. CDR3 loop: CASRKGGDRYNEQFF. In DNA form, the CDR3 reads TGTGCCAGCAGAAAGGGCGGCGATCGCTACAATGAGCAGTTCTTC. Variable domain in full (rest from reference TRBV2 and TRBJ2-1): EPEVTQTPSHQVTQMGQEVILRCVPISNHLYFYWYRQILGQKVEFLVSFYNNEISEKSEIFDDQFSVERPDGSNFTLKIRSTKLEDSAMYFCASRKGGDRYNEQFFGPGTRLTVL.

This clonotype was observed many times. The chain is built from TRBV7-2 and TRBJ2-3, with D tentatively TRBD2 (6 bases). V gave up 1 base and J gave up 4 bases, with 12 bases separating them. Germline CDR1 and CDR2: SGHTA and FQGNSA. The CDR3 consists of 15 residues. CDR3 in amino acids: CASSLDLATADTQYF. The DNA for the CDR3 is TGTGCCAGCAGCTTAGACCTAGCGACGGCAGATACGCAGTATTTT.

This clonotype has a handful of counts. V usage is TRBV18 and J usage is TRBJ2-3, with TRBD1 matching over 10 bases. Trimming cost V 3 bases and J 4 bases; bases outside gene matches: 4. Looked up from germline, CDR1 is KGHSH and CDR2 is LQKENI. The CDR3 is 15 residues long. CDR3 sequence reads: CASSPRTGGADTQYF. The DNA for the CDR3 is TGTGCCAGCTCACCTAGGACAGGGGGTGCAGATACGCAGTATTTT.

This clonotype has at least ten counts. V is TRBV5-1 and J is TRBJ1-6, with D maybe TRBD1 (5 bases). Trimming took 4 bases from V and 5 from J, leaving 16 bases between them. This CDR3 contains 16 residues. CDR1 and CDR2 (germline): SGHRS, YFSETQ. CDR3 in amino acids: CASSPDISGNNSPLHF. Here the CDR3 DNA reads TGCGCCAGCAGCCCGGACATTTCAGGGAATAATTCACCCCTCCACTTT. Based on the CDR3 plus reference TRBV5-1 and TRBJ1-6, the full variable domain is KAGVTQTPRYLIKTRGQQVTLSCSPISGHRSVSWYQQTPGQGLQFLFEYFSETQRNKGNFPGRFSGRQFSNSRSEMNVSTLELGDSALYLCASSPDISGNNSPLHFGNGTRLTVT.

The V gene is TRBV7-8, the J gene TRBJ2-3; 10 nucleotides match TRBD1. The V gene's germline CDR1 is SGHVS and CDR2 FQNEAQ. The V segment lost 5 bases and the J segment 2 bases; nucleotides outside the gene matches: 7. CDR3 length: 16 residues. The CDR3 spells CASSQDRGRPTDTQYF. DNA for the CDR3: TGTGCCAGCAGCCAAGACAGGGGGCGCCCCACAGATACGCAGTATTTT.

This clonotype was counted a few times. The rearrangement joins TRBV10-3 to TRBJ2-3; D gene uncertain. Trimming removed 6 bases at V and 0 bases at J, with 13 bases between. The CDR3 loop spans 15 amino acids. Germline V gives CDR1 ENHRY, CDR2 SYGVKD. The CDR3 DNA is TGTGCCATCAGCCCCGGTGCGCCCAGCACAGATACGCAGTATTTT. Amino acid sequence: CAISPGAPSTDTQYF.